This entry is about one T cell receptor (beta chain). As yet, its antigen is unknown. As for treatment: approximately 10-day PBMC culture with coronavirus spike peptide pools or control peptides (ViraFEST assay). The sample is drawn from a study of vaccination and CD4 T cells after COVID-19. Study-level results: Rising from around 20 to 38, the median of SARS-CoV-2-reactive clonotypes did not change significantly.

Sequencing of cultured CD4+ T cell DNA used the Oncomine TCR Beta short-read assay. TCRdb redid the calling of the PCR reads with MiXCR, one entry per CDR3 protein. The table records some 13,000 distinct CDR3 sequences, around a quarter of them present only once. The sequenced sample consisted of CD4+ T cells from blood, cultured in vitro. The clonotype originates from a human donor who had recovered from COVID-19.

CDR3 protein: CASSQGQAREKLFF. The CDR3 DNA is TGCGCCAGCAGCCAGGGACAGGCAAGGGAAAAACTGTTTTTT. The chain carries TRBV5-1 and TRBJ1-4; TRBD1 matches at 8 bases. CDR3 length equals 14 residues. Germline V gene data show CDR1 as SGHRS and CDR2 as YFSETQ. The V segment lost 4 bases and the J segment 8 bases; nucleotides outside the gene matches: 7.